These 27 T cell receptor beta chains were sequenced from one sample in a study of blood T cell repertoires in COVID-19. The data were produced by immunoSEQ multiplex PCR, yet TCRdb's version contains in-frame clones alone and is incomplete. Here the sample spans 72,000 or so clones, 86% being singletons. The specimen was peripheral blood. The receptors here all came from a woman in her fifties or sixties with acute or convalescent COVID-19.

The chain carries TRBV15 and TRBJ1-1; 9 bases are shared with TRBD1. V trimming: 2 bases; J trimming: 2 bases; junction bases outside the gene matches: 3. Per germline, CDR1 LNHNV and CDR2 YYDKDF (reference sequence). CDR3 length equals 15 residues. The CDR3 coding sequence is TGTGCCACCAGCAGACGGACAGGGGCAAACACTGAAGCTTTCTTT. Amino acids: CATSRRTGANTEAFF.

This chain connects TRBV5-1 to TRBJ1-5, with 10 bases identical to TRBD1. Trimming took 4 bases from V and 5 from J; bases not matched to a gene: 6. Germline CDR1 and CDR2: SGHRS and YFSETQ. This CDR3 is 15 amino acids long. The CDR3 protein is CASSGRQGADQPQHF. CDR3 nucleotides: TGCGCCAGCAGCGGACGACAGGGGGCCGATCAGCCCCAGCATTTT.

This chain links TRBV27 with TRBJ2-7; 7 nucleotides match TRBD1. There are 15 residues in the CDR3. Germline loops: CDR1 MNHEY, CDR2 SMNVEV (reference sequence). V trimming: 6 bases; J trimming: 0 bases; junction bases outside the gene matches: 8. The CDR3 bases are TGTGCCAGCAGCTCAAGGGACAGTCACTCCTACGAGCAGTACTTC. This codes for CASSSRDSHSYEQYF.

The chain uses TRBV19 and TRBJ2-5; tentatively, D is TRBD2 (7 bases). Germline values: CDR1 LNHDA, CDR2 SQIVND (reference sequence). V was cut by 7 bases and J by 4 bases, with 19 bases left in between. CDR3 length: 15 amino acids. The CDR3 DNA reads TGTGCCAGTACCGCTGGGCGCGCGGGGGCAGAGACCCAGTACTTC. As protein: CASTAGRAGAETQYF. The variable domain in full, completed from reference TRBV19 and TRBJ2-5, reads DGGITQSPKYLFRKEGQNVTLSCEQNLNHDAMYWYRQDPGQGLRLIYYSQIVNDFQKGDIAEGYSVSREKKESFPLTVTSAQKNPTAFYLCASTAGRAGAETQYFGPGTRLLVL.

The chain links TRBV6-5 to TRBJ1-2; TRBD1 matches at 8 bases. The V gene end was trimmed by 9 bases and the J gene end by 0 bases; junction bases not matched to a gene: 3. Per the germline V gene, CDR1 is MNHEY and CDR2 is SVGAGI. There are 13 residues in the CDR3. The CDR3 spells CASRTGSNYGYTF. The CDR3 bases are TGTGCCAGTCGGACAGGGTCTAACTATGGCTACACCTTC.

V is TRBV2 and J is TRBJ1-2; TRBD1 matches 8 bases. With V trimmed by 8 bases and J by 4 bases, 12 bases remained unmatched. The CDR3 is 15 residues long. Looked up from germline, CDR1 is SNHLY and CDR2 is FYNNEI. The CDR3, as DNA: TGTGCCAGCCTTCGCGGACAGGGCGGCAGCTATGGCTACACCTTC. It is translated as CASLRGQGGSYGYTF.

The gene calls are TRBV19 and TRBJ2-3; 9 bases match TRBD1. CDR1 and CDR2 (germline): LNHDA, SQIVND (reference sequence). There are 15 residues in the CDR3. V trimming: 6 bases; J trimming: 1 base; junction bases outside the gene matches: 5. The DNA of the CDR3 is TGTGCCAGTAGGCTAACAGGGGGCGGCACAGATACGCAGTATTTT. Its protein is CASRLTGGGTDTQYF.

The chain has TRBV7-9 and TRBJ1-2, with D unresolved. The germline CDR1 and CDR2 sequences are SEHNR and FQNEAQ (reference sequence). This CDR3 contains 17 residues. Trimming cost V 1 base and J 2 bases, with 17 bases left between them. CDR3 amino acids: CASSLEGKRSANYGYTF. CDR3 DNA sequence: TGTGCCAGCAGCTTAGAAGGGAAGCGGTCCGCGAACTATGGCTACACCTTC.

This clone appeared a single time. The J gene is TRBJ2-5, the V gene TRBV4-1; no definite D call. This CDR3 has 12 amino acids. Germline V gene data show CDR1 as MGHRA and CDR2 as YSYEKL. V lost 4 bases and J lost 1, with 4 bases in between. The CDR3 DNA reads as TGCGCCAGCAGCCCCGGCCAAGAGACCCAGTACTTC. Encoded protein: CASSPGQETQYF.

The chain uses TRBV5-1 and TRBJ1-6, with D hard to call. This CDR3 is built from 15 residues. Germline CDR1 and CDR2: SGHRS and YFSETQ. The germline V and J ends were trimmed by 4 bases and 8 bases, with 16 bases remaining between them. The CDR3 loop is CASSPNEGRDSPLHF. CDR3 DNA: TGCGCCAGCAGCCCTAACGAGGGCCGAGATTCACCCCTCCACTTT. The entire variable domain, with the rest obtained from reference TRBV5-1 and TRBJ1-6, is as follows: KAGVTQTPRYLIKTRGQQVTLSCSPISGHRSVSWYQQTPGQGLQFLFEYFSETQRNKGNFPGRFSGRQFSNSRSEMNVSTLELGDSALYLCASSPNEGRDSPLHFGNGTRLTVT.

The chain couples TRBV30 to TRBJ1-1, with 8 nucleotides matching TRBD1. This CDR3 is 14 amino acids long. After removal of 4 bases from V and 6 bases from J, the junction contained 10 bases not matched to a gene. Germline CDR1 GTSNPN, CDR2 SVGIG (reference sequence). CDR3 sequence: CAWTPNRGGAEAFF. DNA of the CDR3: TGTGCCTGGACTCCTAACAGGGGGGGAGCTGAAGCTTTCTTT.

The chain is built from TRBV19 and TRBJ1-5, with 10 bases matching TRBD1. The CDR3 totals 17 residues. Germline CDR1 and CDR2: LNHDA and SQIVND (reference sequence). Losses at the gene ends were 3 bases for V and 4 bases for J; bases not matched to a gene: 9. Here the CDR3 DNA reads TGTGCCAGTAGTATGAGCAGGGACAGGGGTGTAAATCAGCCCCAGCATTTT. Protein sequence: CASSMSRDRGVNQPQHF.

This sequence joins TRBV5-1 and TRBJ2-6; D gene uncertain. Trimming pared 2 bases from V and 2 bases from J, leaving 11 bases between. The CDR3 runs to 16 residues. Germline V gene data show CDR1 as SGHRS and CDR2 as YFSETQ. The CDR3 bases are TGCGCCAGCAGCTTCGAAATGGCTCCTGGGGCCAACGTCCTGACTTTC. Translated: CASSFEMAPGANVLTF.

This sequence joins TRBV2 and TRBJ1-3, with 8 positions matching TRBD1. V lost 8 bases to trimming and J lost 0 bases; unmatched junction nucleotides: 6. Germline V gene sequence: CDR1 SNHLY, CDR2 FYNNEI. The CDR3 spans 15 residues. In nucleotides, the CDR3 is TGTGCCAGCCACAGGGGGACCTCCTCTGGAAACACCATATATTTT. As protein: CASHRGTSSGNTIYF.

The V and J genes are TRBV9 and TRBJ2-3; 7 positions match TRBD2. The CDR3 is 17 residues long. V lost 1 base and J lost 0; bases outside the gene matches: 8. Germline V gene sequence: CDR1 SGDLS, CDR2 YYNGEE. CDR3 nucleotide sequence: TGTGCCAGCAGCGTATCGGCTAGCGGCCGCAGCACAGATACGCAGTATTTT. This encodes CASSVSASGRSTDTQYF.

V and J are TRBV7-7 and TRBJ2-1, with D perhaps matching TRBD2 (6 bases). This CDR3 spans 15 amino acids. Trimming shortened V by 6 bases and J by 0 bases, and 12 bases separated the two germline ends. Germline lookup yields CDR1 SSHAT and CDR2 FNYEAQ (reference sequence). The CDR3 region is CASSPFGGSYNEQFF. CDR3 nucleotide sequence: TGTGCCAGCAGTCCCTTCGGGGGCTCCTACAATGAGCAGTTCTTC.

The chain joins TRBV5-6 to TRBJ2-5; TRBD2 agrees at 13 bases. Looked up from germline, CDR1 is SGHDT and CDR2 is YYEEEE. CDR3 length: 18 residues. V dropped 3 bases and J dropped 7; count of bases not matched to a gene: 15. The CDR3 loop reads CASSSPLAGGPPGRTQYF. Written as DNA, the CDR3 is TGTGCCAGCAGCTCTCCACTAGCGGGGGGGCCGCCGGGAAGGACCCAGTACTTC.

The V call is TRBV11-2, the J call TRBJ2-3; TRBD1 might be the D (6 bases). The germline gives CDR1 SGHAT, CDR2 FQNNGV. Trimming left V 5 bases short and J 7 bases short, with 16 bases between. This CDR3 spans 14 amino acids. The DNA for the CDR3 is TGTGCCAGCAGCCGAACGTGGGGGCGACATACGCAGTATTTT. Its translation is CASSRTWGRHTQYF.

The chain uses TRBV10-2 and TRBJ2-7; D ambiguous. Germline CDR1 and CDR2: WSHSY and SAAADI. V was clipped by 8 bases and J by 0 bases, with 5 bases between them. The CDR3 contains 11 residues. Written as DNA, the CDR3 is TGCGCCAGCGCCGGCTCCTACGAGCAGTACTTC. Its protein is CASAGSYEQYF.

The V and J genes are TRBV30 and TRBJ1-3; no firm D call. The CDR3 totals 14 residues. The ends were cut back, 4 bases at V and 0 bases at J, with 10 bases in the middle. Germline V gene lookup returns CDR1 GTSNPN and CDR2 SVGIG (reference sequence). The CDR3 nucleotides are TGTGCCTGGACCCCACAGTACTCTGGAAACACCATATATTTT. It encodes CAWTPQYSGNTIYF.

The chain uses TRBV6-5 and TRBJ2-7, with 7 bases identical to TRBD1. The CDR3 length is 14 residues. CDR1 and CDR2 from the germline V gene are MNHEY and SVGAGI. Germline trimming cut 4 bases from V and 2 bases from J; bases unmatched to any gene: 5. DNA for the CDR3: TGTGCCAGCAGTTCATCCGGGACAGCCTACGAGCAGTACTTC. Its protein is CASSSSGTAYEQYF.

This chain uses TRBV7-9 with TRBJ1-5; D may be TRBD1 (5 bases). V was trimmed by 2 bases and J by 0 bases, leaving 17 bases between them. The CDR3 consists of 18 residues. Germline loops: CDR1 SEHNR, CDR2 FQNEAQ (reference sequence). The CDR3 coding sequence is TGTGCCAGCAGCTTACCCGCCCGGGGGGGTTATAGCAATCAGCCCCAGCATTTT. Its protein is CASSLPARGGYSNQPQHF. Complete variable domain (other parts from reference TRBV7-9 and TRBJ1-5): DTGVSQNPRHKITKRGQNVTFRCDPISEHNRLYWYRQTLGQGPEFLTYFQNEAQLEKSRLLSDRFSAERPKGSFSTLEIQRTEQGDSAMYLCASSLPARGGYSNQPQHFGDGTRLSIL.

The chain combines TRBV7-9 with TRBJ1-6; 9 positions match TRBD1. The CDR3 is 15 residues long. CDR1 SEHNR and CDR2 FQNEAQ come from the germline V gene (reference sequence). V gave up 2 bases and J gave up 9 bases; unmatched junction bases: 5. This CDR3 reads CASSLRGQGGSPLHF. CDR3 coding DNA: TGTGCCAGCAGCTTAAGGGGACAGGGCGGTTCACCCCTCCACTTT.

The chain combines TRBV11-2 with TRBJ1-6; D unresolved. Between the trimmed V and J ends, which lost 1 base and 5 bases, there was a span of 9 bases. Germline V gene lookup returns CDR1 SGHAT and CDR2 FQNNGV. The CDR3 contains 15 residues. The CDR3 region is CASSLGLEHNSPLHF. CDR3 DNA sequence: TGTGCCAGCAGCTTAGGGCTGGAGCATAATTCACCCCTCCACTTT.

This chain connects TRBV25-1 to TRBJ1-1, with D possibly matching TRBD1 (5 bases). The V end lost 3 bases, the J end lost 1 base, and 12 bases lay between the germline ends. The CDR3 runs to 15 residues. CDR1 and CDR2 (germline): MGHDK, SYGVNS. The CDR3 is CASSDAGNPNTEAFF. The CDR3 DNA sequence: TGTGCCAGCAGTGACGCAGGGAACCCGAACACTGAAGCTTTCTTT.

The chain couples TRBV11-2 to TRBJ1-5; TRBD1 aligns across 8 bases. This CDR3 is 15 amino acids long. V shed 3 bases, J shed 5 bases, and the junction held 6 bases outside the gene matches. Germline-derived CDR1 and CDR2 are SGHAT and FQNNGV. This CDR3 is CASSFGTTGDQPQHF. CDR3 DNA: TGTGCCAGCAGCTTCGGGACGACAGGGGATCAGCCCCAGCATTTT.

CDR3 sequence (DNA): TGTGCCAGCAGTGGCCAGGGGTTTTCCTACGAGCAGTACTTC. It translates to CASSGQGFSYEQYF. The rearrangement links TRBV2 to TRBJ2-7; D perhaps matches TRBD1 (6 bases). V lost 4 bases, J lost 1 base, and 11 bases lay in between. This CDR3 is 14 amino acids long. Germline CDR1 reads SNHLY; CDR2 reads FYNNEI.